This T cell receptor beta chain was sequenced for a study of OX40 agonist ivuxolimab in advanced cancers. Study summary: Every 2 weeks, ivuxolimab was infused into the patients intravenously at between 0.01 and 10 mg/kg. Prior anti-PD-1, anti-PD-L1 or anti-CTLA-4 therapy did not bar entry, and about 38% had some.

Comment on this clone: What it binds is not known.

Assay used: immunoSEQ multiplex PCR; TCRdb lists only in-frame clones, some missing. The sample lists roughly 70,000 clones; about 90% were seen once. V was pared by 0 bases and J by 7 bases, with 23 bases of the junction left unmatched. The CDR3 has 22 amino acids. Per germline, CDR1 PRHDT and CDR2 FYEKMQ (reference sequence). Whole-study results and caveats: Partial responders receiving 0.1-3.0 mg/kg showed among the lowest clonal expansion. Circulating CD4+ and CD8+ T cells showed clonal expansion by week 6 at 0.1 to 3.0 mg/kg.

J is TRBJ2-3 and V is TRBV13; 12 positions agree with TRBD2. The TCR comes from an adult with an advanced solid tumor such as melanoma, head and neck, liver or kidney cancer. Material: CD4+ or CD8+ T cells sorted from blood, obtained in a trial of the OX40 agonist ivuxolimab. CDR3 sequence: CASSLGRGWTGTSGPSGNTQYF. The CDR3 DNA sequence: TGTGCCAGCAGCTTAGGCAGGGGGTGGACCGGGACTAGCGGGCCCAGCGGAAATACGCAGTATTTT.